This TCR beta chain is drawn from a study of CD8+ T cells in alopecia areata (dated by TCRdb to the late 2010s). A note on the overall study: High-throughput TCRbeta sequencing was used to examine T cell clonal expansion in alopecia areata in both the C3H/HeJ mouse model and human patients. Human TCRbeta sequencing covered scalp tissue and sorted CD4+ and CD8+ peripheral blood T cells from patchy and totalis/universalis alopecia areata patients and healthy controls. Clonality in the scalp was compared among normal scalp (n=4), patchy alopecia areata scalp (n=8), and alopecia totalis/universalis scalp (n=8). The RNA source kit depended on sample type: the PAXgene miRNA kit for fixed scalp, the miRNeasy kit for PBMCs, and the RNeasy kit for mouse skin. TCRbeta CDR3 regions were amplified by immunoSEQ multiplex PCR with 35 Vbeta forward and 13 Jbeta reverse primers.

PBMCs were separated by density centrifugation and stained for CD3, CD4 and CD8, after which CD4+ and CD8+ T cells were sorted on a FACSAria. Scalp biopsies and blood samples were provided by unaffected controls. The paper's findings and limits, for the study overall: Scalp TCR repertoire analysis is complicated because resident alphabeta T cells in normal human skin are also sequenced, whereas mouse skin is dominated by gammadelta T cells. Lesional scalp, especially in alopecia totalis/universalis, showed higher clonality and more expanded CD8+ clones than normal scalp, suggesting antigenic drive. Shared TCR sequences between patients were less evident than in mice, which may be partly attributable to HLA diversity in the patient population.

CDR1 SGHNT and CDR2 YENEEA are derived from the germline V gene. The CDR3 covers 13 residues, taking in both the cysteine and the phenylalanine. CDR3 DNA is the only sequence kept; it has 39 bases, read in frame from the first base. The V and J ends are trimmed by 5 bases and 7 bases, leaving 15 bases between them. Notes on this clone: The clone's antigen remains unknown. No base-level quality is on record; no much larger clone is a single base apart.

The library was produced with the immunoSEQ multiplex PCR assay. For TCR sequencing, RNA was extracted from every sample and reverse transcribed into cDNA to serve as template. SuperScript III was used for first-strand cDNA synthesis, primed with a 2:1 mix of oligo-dT and random hexamers. A synthetic immune receptor repertoire was used to gauge amplification bias, and whatever bias remained was removed computationally. As for the original processing: Raw reads were preprocessed for error removal, and CDR3 was defined according to IMGT conventions as running from the conserved cysteine to phenylalanine. To get clonality, Shannon entropy was normalized by log2 of the number of productive unique TCRs and the result was subtracted from 1. CD4 or CD8 identity of scalp clones was inferred by cross-referencing scalp TCRbeta sequences with sorted blood CD4 and CD8 repertoires. In TCRdb, the immuneACCESS table is reduced to in-frame sequences with V and J assigned. These tables do not hold every clone; where another copy was compared, an unresolved V gene accounts for under half, and the others remain unexplained. The V and J calls and clone size were taken over from that table, and D and trimming were inferred from the DNA. In all, the sample holds 200,000 to 250,000 clones, and approximately 60% of those were seen once. The ten biggest clones cover about 5.3% of the sample.

This TCR derives from a human donor in good health. Input material: CD8+ T cells sorted from blood. The chain is encoded by TRBV11-3 joined to TRBJ2-7, with TRBD2 perhaps the D gene, on 6 matching bases. The CDR3 reads CASSTDPGGEQYF. The nucleotide sequence is TGTGCCAGCAGCACGGATCCAGGAGGGGAGCAGTACTTC.